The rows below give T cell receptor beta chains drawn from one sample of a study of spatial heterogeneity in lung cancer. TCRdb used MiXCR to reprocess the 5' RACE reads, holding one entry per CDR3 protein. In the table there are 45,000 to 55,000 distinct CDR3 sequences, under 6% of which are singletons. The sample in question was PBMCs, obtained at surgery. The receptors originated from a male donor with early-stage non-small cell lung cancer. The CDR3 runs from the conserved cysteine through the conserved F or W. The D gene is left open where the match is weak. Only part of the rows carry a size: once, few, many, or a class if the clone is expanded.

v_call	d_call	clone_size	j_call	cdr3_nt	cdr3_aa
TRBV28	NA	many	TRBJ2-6	TGTGCCAGCAGTTTAATTTCGGCCTCTGGGGCCAACGTCCTGACTTTC	CASSLISASGANVLTF
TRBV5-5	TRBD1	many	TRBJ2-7	TGTGCCAGCAGCTTGGGACAGGGGGGAATCTACGAGCAGTACTTC	CASSLGQGGIYEQYF
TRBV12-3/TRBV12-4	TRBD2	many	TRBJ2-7	TGTGCCAGCAGTTTAGAACTAGCGGAAGCCTACGAGCAGTACTTC	CASSLELAEAYEQYF
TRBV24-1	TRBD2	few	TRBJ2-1	TGTGCCACCAGTGGGACTAGCGGGAGCTCCTACAATGAGCAGTTCTTC	CATSGTSGSSYNEQFF
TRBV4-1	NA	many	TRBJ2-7	TGCGCCAGCAGCCAAGGAGTGCCCAGGGGGGACTACTCCTACGAGCAGTACTTC	CASSQGVPRGDYSYEQYF
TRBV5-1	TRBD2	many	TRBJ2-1	TGCGCCAGCAGCCTCGGACTAGCGGGAGGCAATGAGCAGTTCTTC	CASSLGLAGGNEQFF
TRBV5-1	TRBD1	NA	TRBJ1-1	TGCGCCAGCAGCTTGGAGACAGGGGGCTCGAACACTGAAGCTTTCTTT	CASSLETGGSNTEAFF
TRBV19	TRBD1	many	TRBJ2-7	TGTGCCAGTAGTATCGCGCAGGGGGCTTCCTACGAGCAGTACTTC	CASSIAQGASYEQYF
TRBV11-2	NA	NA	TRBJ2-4	TGTGCCAGCAGCTTAGAGGACCGGTGGGGCATTCAGTACTTC	CASSLEDRWGIQYF
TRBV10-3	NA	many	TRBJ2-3	TGTGCCATCAGTGAGCCGTACGCGGATACGCAGTATTTT	CAISEPYADTQYF
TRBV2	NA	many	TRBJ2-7	TGTGCCAGCAGTACAGGGCAAATGTATAAGGAGCAGTACTTC	CASSTGQMYKEQYF
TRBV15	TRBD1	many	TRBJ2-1	TGTGCCACCAGCGGAAGGGACAGGGCGATCAATGAGCAGTTCTTC	CATSGRDRAINEQFF
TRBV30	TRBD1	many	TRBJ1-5	TGTGCCTCCGAACCGGGACAGGTGATGGATCAGCCCCAGCATTTT	CASEPGQVMDQPQHF
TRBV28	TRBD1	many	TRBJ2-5	TGTGCCAGCAGTCCCGGACAGGGCTGGGAGACCCAGTACTTC	CASSPGQGWETQYF
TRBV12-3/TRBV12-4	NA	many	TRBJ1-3	TGTGCCAGCAGAGGGGCAGGTGGAAACACCATATATTTT	CASRGAGGNTIYF
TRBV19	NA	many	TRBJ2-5	TGTGCCAGTAGAAGGACAGCCCAAGAGACCCAGTACTTC	CASRRTAQETQYF
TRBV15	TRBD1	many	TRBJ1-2	TGTGCCACCAGCAGAGATCCGCGGACAGGGTCTAACTATGGCTACACCTTC	CATSRDPRTGSNYGYTF
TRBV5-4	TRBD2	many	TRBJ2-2	TGTGCCAGCAGCTTGGAAGGCGGGGGGAACACCGGGGAGCTGTTTTTT	CASSLEGGGNTGELFF
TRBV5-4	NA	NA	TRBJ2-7	TGTGCCAGCAGCTTGGTGGCGAGGGAGCAGTACTTC	CASSLVAREQYF
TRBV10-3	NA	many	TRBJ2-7	TGTGCCATCAGTTCTAGCCGACAGTACGAGCAGTACTTC	CAISSSRQYEQYF
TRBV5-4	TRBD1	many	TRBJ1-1	TGTGCCAGCAGCCACCGGGACAGGGGAGCGAACACTGAAGCTTTCTTT	CASSHRDRGANTEAFF
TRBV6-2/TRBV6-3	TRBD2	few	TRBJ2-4	TGTGCCAGCAAGGAGGCGGGAGTAGCCAAAAACATTCAGTACTTC	CASKEAGVAKNIQYF
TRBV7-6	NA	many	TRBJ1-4	TGTGCCAGCAGGTTTCCGGGAGAAAAACTGTTTTTT	CASRFPGEKLFF
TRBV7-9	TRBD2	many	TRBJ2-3	TGTGCCAGCAGCTCTCCGCGGGAGCTGCCCACAGATACGCAGTATTTT	CASSSPRELPTDTQYF
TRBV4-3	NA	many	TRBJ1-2	TGCGCCAGCAGCCAATATCGGGCAGCCCAAGGCTATGGCTACACCTTC	CASSQYRAAQGYGYTF
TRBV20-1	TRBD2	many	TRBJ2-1	TGCAGTGCTAGAGCCCGGGATGGGGGTGCGGCGGGAGGTTCCTACAATGAGCAGTTCTTC	CSARARDGGAAGGSYNEQFF
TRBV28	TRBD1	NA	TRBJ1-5	TGTGCCAGCAGTTCCCCGGGACAGGGCCGCAATCAGCCCCAGCATTTT	CASSSPGQGRNQPQHF
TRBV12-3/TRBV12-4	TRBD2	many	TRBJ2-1	TGTGCCAGCAGCAATAGCGGGAGCTCCTACAATGGGCAGTTCTTC	CASSNSGSSYNGQFF
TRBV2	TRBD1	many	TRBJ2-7	TGTGCCAGCAGTATCCGACAGGGGGACTACGAGCAGTACTTC	CASSIRQGDYEQYF
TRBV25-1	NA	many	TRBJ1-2	TGTGCCAGCAGTGAATCCACAGGGTCAAAGGGCTATGGCTACACCTTC	CASSESTGSKGYGYTF
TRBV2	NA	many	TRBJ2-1	TGTGCCAGCAGGAAGACAGGCTCCTACAATGAGCAGTTCTTC	CASRKTGSYNEQFF
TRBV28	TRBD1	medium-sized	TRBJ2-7	TGTGCCAGCACCCGGGACAGGGGAAACGAGCAGTACTTC	CASTRDRGNEQYF
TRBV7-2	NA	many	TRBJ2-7	TGTGCCAGCAGCCCGGGACGCTTAAGCTCCTACGAGCAGTACTTC	CASSPGRLSSYEQYF
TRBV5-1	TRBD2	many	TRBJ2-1	TGCGCCAGCAGCTTGGAGGTAGCGGGAGGGCGCACCAGATCCTACAATGAGCAGTTCTTC	CASSLEVAGGRTRSYNEQFF
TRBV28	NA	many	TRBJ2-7	TGTGCCAGCAGTTTATTACTAGGCCCCTCCTACGAGCAGTACTTC	CASSLLLGPSYEQYF
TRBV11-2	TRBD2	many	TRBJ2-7	TGTGCCAGCAGCTTAGGGACTAGCGGTTACTACGAGCAGTACTTC	CASSLGTSGYYEQYF
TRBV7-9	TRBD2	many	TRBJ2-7	TGTGCCAGCAGCTTAGACCTAGCGGGAACGGGAGAGCAGTACTTC	CASSLDLAGTGEQYF
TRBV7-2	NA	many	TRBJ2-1	TGTGCCAGCAGCTCCAAGGGGAGAGCCTTCTACAATGAGCAGTTCTTC	CASSSKGRAFYNEQFF
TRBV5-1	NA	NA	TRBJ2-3	TGCGCCAGCAGCAGACGGGACGGCTACTCCACAACAGATACGCAGTATTTT	CASSRRDGYSTTDTQYF
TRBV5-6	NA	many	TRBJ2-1	TGTGCCAGCAGCTTGTTCGGGAGTGGCTACAATGAGCAGTTCTTC	CASSLFGSGYNEQFF
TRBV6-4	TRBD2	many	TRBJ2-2	TGTGCCAGCAGTGACTCGGGACTAGCGGGAGAGGCCGGGGAGCTGTTTTTT	CASSDSGLAGEAGELFF
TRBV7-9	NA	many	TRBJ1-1	TGTGCCAGCAGCCCAAGAATACCCCCGGACACTGAAGCTTTCTTT	CASSPRIPPDTEAFF
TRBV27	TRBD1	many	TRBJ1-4	TGTGCCAGCAGTTTAGTCCCGGACAGGGGACGTGAAAAACTGTTTTTT	CASSLVPDRGREKLFF
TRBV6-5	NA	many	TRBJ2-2	TGTGCCAGCAGTTACTGGGATAGTTCCACCGGGGAGCTGTTTTTT	CASSYWDSSTGELFF
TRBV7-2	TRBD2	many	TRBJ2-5	TGTGCCAGCAGCCCCCTCCGGGGGGATGAGACCCAGTACTTC	CASSPLRGDETQYF
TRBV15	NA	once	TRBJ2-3	TGTGCCACCAGCAGAGAAGGGCGGACAGATACGCAGTATTTT	CATSREGRTDTQYF
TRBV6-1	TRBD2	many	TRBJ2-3	TGTGCCAGCAGTGATAGCGGGTGGGGCACAGATACGCAGTATTTT	CASSDSGWGTDTQYF
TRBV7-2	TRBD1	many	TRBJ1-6	TGTGCCAGCAGCTTAGTCAGACAGGGAGGGAATTCACCCCTCCACTTT	CASSLVRQGGNSPLHF
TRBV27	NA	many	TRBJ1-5	TGTGCCAGCAGTTTATACGGCACAGATAGCAATCAGCCCCAGCATTTT	CASSLYGTDSNQPQHF